This note documents a single T cell receptor beta chain sequence. Its antigen is as yet unknown. The junction had 18 bases not matched to a gene; V was cut back by 3 bases and J by 6 bases. Germline CDR1 reads MDHEN; CDR2 reads SYDVKM. This CDR3 spans 20 amino acids. The data derive from a study of vaccination and CD4 T cells after COVID-19. Study-wide context: Comprising six males and four females, the convalescent participants counted two Hispanic individuals among them.

Study-wide findings and caveats: Going from roughly 21 to 40, median SARS-CoV-2-reactive clonotypes did not rise significantly.

TCRdb passed the PCR reads through MiXCR, listing each CDR3 protein once. The data hold fewer than 25,000 distinct CDR3 sequences, with around 50% observed a single time. This sequence was found in a human donor who had recovered from COVID-19. This chain connects TRBV28 to TRBJ2-2, with 11 bases fitting TRBD2. The material was CD4+ T cells from blood, obtained before SARS-CoV-2 vaccination. This CDR3 reads CASSLGGYGGTSGIPGELFF. The CDR3 DNA reads TGTGCCAGCAGTTTGGGAGGGTATGGGGGGACTAGCGGAATTCCCGGGGAGCTGTTTTTT.